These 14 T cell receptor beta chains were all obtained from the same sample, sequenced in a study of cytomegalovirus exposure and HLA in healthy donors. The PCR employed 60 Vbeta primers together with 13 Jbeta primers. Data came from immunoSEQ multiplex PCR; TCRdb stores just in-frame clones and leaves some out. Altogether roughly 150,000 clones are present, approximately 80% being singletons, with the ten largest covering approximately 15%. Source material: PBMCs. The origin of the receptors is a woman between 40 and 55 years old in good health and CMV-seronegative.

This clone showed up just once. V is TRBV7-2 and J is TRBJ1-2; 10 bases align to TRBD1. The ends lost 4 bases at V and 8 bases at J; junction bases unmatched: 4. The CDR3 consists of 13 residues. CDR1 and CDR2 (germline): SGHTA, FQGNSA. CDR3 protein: CASSYDRGQGYTF. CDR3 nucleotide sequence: TGTGCCAGCAGCTACGACAGGGGGCAAGGCTACACCTTC. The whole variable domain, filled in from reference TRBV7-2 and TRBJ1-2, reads GAGVSQSPSNKVTEKGKDVELRCDPISGHTALYWYRQSLGQGLEFLIYFQGNSAPDKSGLPSDRFSAERTGGSVSTLTIQRTQQEDSAVYLCASSYDRGQGYTFGSGTRLTVV.

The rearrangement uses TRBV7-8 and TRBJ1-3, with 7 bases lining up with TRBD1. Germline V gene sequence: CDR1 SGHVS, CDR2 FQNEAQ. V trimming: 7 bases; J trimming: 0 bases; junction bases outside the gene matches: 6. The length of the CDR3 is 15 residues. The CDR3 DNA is TGTGCCAGCACGGTGGAGGGGGCCTCTGGAAACACCATATATTTT. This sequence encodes CASTVEGASGNTIYF.

The DNA of the CDR3 is TGCGCCAGCAGCCAAGGACACCTGAATTCACCCCTCCACTTT. Amino acid sequence: CASSQGHLNSPLHF. The chain combines TRBV4-3 with TRBJ1-6; D not certain. The V end was cut by 1 base, the J end by 7 bases, with 8 bases between. CDR3 length: 14 amino acids. Germline V gives CDR1 LGHNA, CDR2 YSLEER.

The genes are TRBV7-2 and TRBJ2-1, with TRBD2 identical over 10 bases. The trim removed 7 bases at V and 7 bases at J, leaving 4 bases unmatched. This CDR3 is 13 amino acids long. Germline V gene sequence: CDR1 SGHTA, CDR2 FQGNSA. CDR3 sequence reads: CASTSGGWNEQFF. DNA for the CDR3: TGTGCCAGCACTAGCGGGGGTTGGAATGAGCAGTTCTTC.

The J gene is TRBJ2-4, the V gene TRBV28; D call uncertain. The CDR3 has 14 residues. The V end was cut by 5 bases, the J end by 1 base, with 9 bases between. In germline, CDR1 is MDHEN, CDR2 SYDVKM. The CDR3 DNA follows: TGTGCCAGCAGTGTGCGGTGGGCCAAAAACATTCAGTACTTC. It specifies CASSVRWAKNIQYF.

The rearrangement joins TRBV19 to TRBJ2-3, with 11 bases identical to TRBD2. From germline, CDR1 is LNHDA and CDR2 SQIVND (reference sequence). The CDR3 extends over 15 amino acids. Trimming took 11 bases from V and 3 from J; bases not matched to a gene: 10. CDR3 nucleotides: TGTGCCTCCAAGCGGGGGACTAGCGGAACAGATACGCAGTATTTT. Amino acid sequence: CASKRGTSGTDTQYF.

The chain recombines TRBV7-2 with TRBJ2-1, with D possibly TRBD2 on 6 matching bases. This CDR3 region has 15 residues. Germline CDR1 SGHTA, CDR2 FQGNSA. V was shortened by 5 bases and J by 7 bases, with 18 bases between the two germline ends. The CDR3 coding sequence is TGTGCCAGCAGCCCCATGGCCGGGAGCACAAATGAGCAGTTCTTC. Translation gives CASSPMAGSTNEQFF.

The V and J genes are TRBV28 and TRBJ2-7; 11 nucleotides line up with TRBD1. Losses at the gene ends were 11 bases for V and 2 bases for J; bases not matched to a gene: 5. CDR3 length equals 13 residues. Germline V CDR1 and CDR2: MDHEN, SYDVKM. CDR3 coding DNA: TGTGCCCTAGGGACAGGGGGTCCCTACGAGCAGTACTTC. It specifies CALGTGGPYEQYF.

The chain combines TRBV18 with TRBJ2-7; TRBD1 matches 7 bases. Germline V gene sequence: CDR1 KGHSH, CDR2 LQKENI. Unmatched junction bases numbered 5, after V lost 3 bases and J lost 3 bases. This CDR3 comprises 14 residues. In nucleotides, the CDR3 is TGTGCCAGCTCACCCGGACAGGAAAACTACGAGCAGTACTTC. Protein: CASSPGQENYEQYF.

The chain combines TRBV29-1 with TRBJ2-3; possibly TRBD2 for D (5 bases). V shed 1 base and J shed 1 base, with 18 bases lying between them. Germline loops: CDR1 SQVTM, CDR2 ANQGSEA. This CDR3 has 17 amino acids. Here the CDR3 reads CSVEALSTGIGTDTQYF. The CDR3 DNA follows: TGCAGCGTTGAAGCCCTTTCTACGGGGATAGGCACAGATACGCAGTATTTT.

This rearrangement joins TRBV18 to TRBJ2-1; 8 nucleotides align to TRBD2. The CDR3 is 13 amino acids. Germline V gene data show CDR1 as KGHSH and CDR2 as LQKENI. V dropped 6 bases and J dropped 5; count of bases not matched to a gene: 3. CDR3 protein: CASSQLADNEQFF. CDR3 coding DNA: TGTGCCAGCTCGCAACTAGCGGACAATGAGCAGTTCTTC.

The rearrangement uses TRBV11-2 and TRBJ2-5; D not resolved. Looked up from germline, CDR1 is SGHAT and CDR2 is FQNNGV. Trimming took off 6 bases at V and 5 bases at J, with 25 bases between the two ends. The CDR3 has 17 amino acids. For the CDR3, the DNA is TGTGCCAGCAGACTTAGCCCCCTGGTAGGAGCTCGGGAGACCCAGTACTTC. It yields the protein CASRLSPLVGARETQYF.

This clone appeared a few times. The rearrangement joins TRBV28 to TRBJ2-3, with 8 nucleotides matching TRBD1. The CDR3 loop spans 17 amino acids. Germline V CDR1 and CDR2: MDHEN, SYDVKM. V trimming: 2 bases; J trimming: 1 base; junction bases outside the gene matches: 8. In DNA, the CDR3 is TGTGCCAGCAGTTTAGGCATCCAGGGGGCGGGCACAGATACGCAGTATTTT. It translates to CASSLGIQGAGTDTQYF. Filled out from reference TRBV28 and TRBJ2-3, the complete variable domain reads DVKVTQSSRYLVKRTGEKVFLECVQDMDHENMFWYRQDPGLGLRLIYFSYDVKMKEKGDIPEGYSVSREKKERFSLILESASTNQTSMYLCASSLGIQGAGTDTQYFGPGTRLTVL.

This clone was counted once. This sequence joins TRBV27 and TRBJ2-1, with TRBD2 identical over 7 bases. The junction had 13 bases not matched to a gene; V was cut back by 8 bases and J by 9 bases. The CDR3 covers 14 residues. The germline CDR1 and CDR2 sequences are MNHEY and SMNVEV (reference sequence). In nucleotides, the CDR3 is TGTGCCAGCCGAGCGGGATCCACGTCGGGTGAGCAGTTCTTC. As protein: CASRAGSTSGEQFF.